These 25 T cell receptor beta chains originate from one sample sequenced in a study of blood T cell repertoires in COVID-19. TCRdb's copy holds only in-frame clones and misses some; the assay was immunoSEQ multiplex PCR. The top ten clones hold around 2.8% of a sample with 200,000 to 300,000 clones, around 87% of them seen once. Material: peripheral blood. These receptors came from a woman in her twenties or thirties who had recovered from COVID-19.

This clone occurred once. The chain combines TRBV19 with TRBJ2-7; weak D call: TRBD1 (5 bases). The V end was cut by 10 bases, the J end by 1 base, with 20 bases between. This CDR3 is 15 amino acids long. CDR1 LNHDA and CDR2 SQIVND come from the germline V gene (reference sequence). The CDR3 protein is CATMSRAGLSYEQYF. The CDR3 DNA is TGTGCCACTATGAGCCGGGCAGGGCTTTCCTACGAGCAGTACTTC. Supplemented by reference TRBV19 and TRBJ2-7, the full variable domain reads DGGITQSPKYLFRKEGQNVTLSCEQNLNHDAMYWYRQDPGQGLRLIYYSQIVNDFQKGDIAEGYSVSREKKESFPLTVTSAQKNPTAFYLCATMSRAGLSYEQYFGPGTRLTVT.

The rearrangement joins TRBV5-1 to TRBJ2-7; 16 bases match TRBD2. The CDR3 is 16 residues long. Per the germline V gene, CDR1 is SGHRS and CDR2 is YFSETQ. The junction had 4 bases not matched to a gene; V was cut back by 4 bases and J by 3 bases. The CDR3: CASSTGLAGGHYEQYF. The CDR3, as DNA: TGCGCCAGCAGCACGGGACTAGCGGGGGGGCACTACGAGCAGTACTTC.

This clone was recorded once. The V call is TRBV11-3, the J call TRBJ2-7; 7 bases match TRBD1. J lost 2 bases, V lost 3 bases, and 4 bases had no gene match. Germline CDR1 reads SGHNT; CDR2 reads YENEEA. The CDR3 consists of 14 residues. CDR3 coding DNA: TGTGCCAGCAGCTTGGGGGACAGCGCCTACGAGCAGTACTTC. This translates into CASSLGDSAYEQYF.

This chain's CDR3 is CASSHSTGYNSPLHF. CDR3 DNA sequence: TGTGCCAGCAGCCATAGTACAGGCTATAATTCACCCCTCCACTTT. This chain links TRBV14 with TRBJ1-6, with D possibly matching TRBD1 (5 bases). This CDR3 region has 15 residues. Trimming pared 3 bases from V and 3 bases from J, leaving 9 bases between. Germline loops: CDR1 SGHDN, CDR2 FVKESK.

This rearrangement joins TRBV19 to TRBJ1-5; possible D gene TRBD1, 6 bases. The CDR3 covers 15 residues. In germline, CDR1 is LNHDA, CDR2 SQIVND (reference sequence). Trimming removed 6 bases at V and 0 bases at J, with 12 bases between. DNA for the CDR3: TGTGCCAGTAGGGGGACACCCAATAGCAATCAGCCCCAGCATTTT. Its protein product is CASRGTPNSNQPQHF. The variable domain in full, with the rest retrieved from reference TRBV19 and TRBJ1-5, is DGGITQSPKYLFRKEGQNVTLSCEQNLNHDAMYWYRQDPGQGLRLIYYSQIVNDFQKGDIAEGYSVSREKKESFPLTVTSAQKNPTAFYLCASRGTPNSNQPQHFGDGTRLSIL.

The chain links TRBV18 to TRBJ2-3; a possible D gene is TRBD1 (6 bases). Germline lookup yields CDR1 KGHSH and CDR2 LQKENI. Trimming took off 3 bases at V and 6 bases at J, with 16 bases between the two ends. The CDR3 has 15 amino acids. CDR3 residues: CASSPLRTVHDTQYF. The CDR3 region has the DNA TGTGCCAGCTCACCTCTAAGGACAGTCCACGATACGCAGTATTTT.

This chain uses TRBV2 with TRBJ2-1, with 7 bases aligning to TRBD2. The germline CDR1 and CDR2 sequences are SNHLY and FYNNEI. The CDR3 is 15 amino acids. V lost 5 bases to trimming and J lost 5 bases; unmatched junction nucleotides: 9. The CDR3, as DNA: TGTGCCAGCAGTATGAACCGGGACTACGACAATGAGCAGTTCTTC. It translates to CASSMNRDYDNEQFF.

The chain is built from TRBV5-1 and TRBJ2-3; no firm D call. CDR3 length equals 14 residues. Germline V gene lookup returns CDR1 SGHRS and CDR2 YFSETQ. V was pared by 0 bases and J by 6 bases, with 11 bases between. The CDR3 DNA is TGCGCCAGCAGCTTGGAACCAGGTGGGGATACGCAGTATTTT. It translates to CASSLEPGGDTQYF.

This clone was observed a handful of times. The V gene is TRBV2, the J gene TRBJ1-6; D not resolved. The germline V gene encodes CDR1 SNHLY and CDR2 FYNNEI. The CDR3 spans 15 residues. Trimming left V 2 bases short and J 9 bases short, with 14 bases between. CDR3 sequence: CASSEWEVVSSPLHF. DNA of the CDR3: TGTGCCAGCAGTGAATGGGAGGTAGTAAGTTCACCCCTCCACTTT.

The gene calls are TRBV18 and TRBJ1-3; TRBD1 agrees at 8 bases. CDR3 length: 18 residues. V was clipped by 1 base and J by 2 bases; unmatched bases: 10. The germline V gene encodes CDR1 KGHSH and CDR2 LQKENI. CDR3 nucleotide sequence: TGTGCCAGCTCACCACAGGTCGGGACAGGAGCTACTGGAAACACCATATATTTT. Encoded protein: CASSPQVGTGATGNTIYF.

This rearrangement joins TRBV6-5 to TRBJ2-6, with D maybe TRBD2 (5 bases). Deletions cut 8 bases from V and 4 bases from J, with 9 bases between. The germline V gene has CDR1 MNHEY and CDR2 SVGAGI. This CDR3 is 13 amino acids long. Here the CDR3 DNA reads TGTGCCAGCCGTCGAGGGGGGGCCAACGTCCTGACTTTC. Translated: CASRRGGANVLTF.

CDR3 amino acids: CASSVEFGYNQPQHF. As DNA, the CDR3 is TGTGCCAGCAGTGTCGAGTTCGGGTACAATCAGCCCCAGCATTTT. The chain is built from TRBV2 and TRBJ1-5; D remains unclear. Deletions cut 4 bases from V and 3 bases from J, with 13 bases between. Looked up from germline, CDR1 is SNHLY and CDR2 is FYNNEI. This CDR3 region has 15 residues. Full variable domain (outside the CDR3, taken from reference TRBV2 and TRBJ1-5): EPEVTQTPSHQVTQMGQEVILRCVPISNHLYFYWYRQILGQKVEFLVSFYNNEISEKSEIFDDQFSVERPDGSNFTLKIRSTKLEDSAMYFCASSVEFGYNQPQHFGDGTRLSIL.

CDR3 sequence (DNA): TGTGCCAGCTCACCACAGGAGCGAGGGTTTTCACCCCTCCACTTT. It translates to CASSPQERGFSPLHF. J is TRBJ1-6 and V is TRBV18; no clear D gene. The CDR3 consists of 15 residues. V was clipped by 1 base and J by 9 bases, with 13 bases between them. In germline, CDR1 is KGHSH, CDR2 LQKENI. The full variable domain, rest sourced from reference TRBV18 and TRBJ1-6, is NAGVMQNPRHLVRRRGQEARLRCSPMKGHSHVYWYRQLPEEGLKFMVYLQKENIIDESGMPKERFSAEFPKEGPSILRIQQVVRGDSAAYFCASSPQERGFSPLHFGNGTRLTVT.

This chain connects TRBV9 to TRBJ1-4; a possible D gene is TRBD1 (5 bases). The CDR3 spans 16 residues. Per germline, CDR1 SGDLS and CDR2 YYNGEE. V lost 0 bases, J lost 8 bases, and 17 bases lay in between. Here the CDR3 reads CASSVGVGGRREKLFF. The CDR3, as DNA: TGTGCCAGCAGCGTAGGGGTCGGGGGAAGAAGGGAAAAACTGTTTTTT.

The chain employs TRBV15 and TRBJ1-2; D possibly corresponds to TRBD1 (6 bases). The germline V gene encodes CDR1 LNHNV and CDR2 YYDKDF (reference sequence). This CDR3 contains 13 residues. V was shortened by 3 bases and J by 8 bases, with 13 bases between the two germline ends. In DNA form, the CDR3 reads TGTGCCACCAGCAGGGACAGCATAGTGGGCTACACCTTC. Translating it yields CATSRDSIVGYTF. Filled out from reference TRBV15 and TRBJ1-2, the complete variable domain reads DAMVIQNPRYQVTQFGKPVTLSCSQTLNHNVMYWYQQKSSQAPKLLFHYYDKDFNNEADTPDNFQSRRPNTSFCFLDIRSPGLGDTAMYLCATSRDSIVGYTFGSGTRLTVV.

J is TRBJ1-3 and V is TRBV9, with 10 positions matching TRBD1. CDR1 and CDR2 (germline): SGDLS, YYNGEE. This CDR3 contains 16 residues. V dropped 5 bases and J dropped 2; count of bases not matched to a gene: 7. The CDR3 reads CASSPGQGRAGNTIYF. The CDR3 DNA sequence: TGTGCCAGCAGTCCGGGACAGGGGAGGGCTGGAAACACCATATATTTT.

This sequence joins TRBV10-1 and TRBJ1-5; D perhaps matches TRBD1 (5 bases). CDR1 and CDR2 (germline): WNHNN, SYGVQD (reference sequence). The CDR3 is 18 residues long. V dropped 6 bases and J dropped 6 bases, with 27 bases sitting between them. Written as DNA, the CDR3 is TGCGCCAGCAGAATAGACGACCGACGGCAGGGACTTAGTCAGCCCCAGCATTTT. Translation gives CASRIDDRRQGLSQPQHF.

The chain recombines TRBV14 with TRBJ2-7; D is unresolved. With 0 bases removed from V and 3 bases from J, the gap between germline ends came to 9 bases. CDR3 size: 14 residues. CDR1 SGHDN and CDR2 FVKESK come from the germline V gene. CDR3 residues: CASSQDRGDYEQYF. In DNA, the CDR3 is TGTGCCAGCAGCCAAGATCGAGGAGACTACGAGCAGTACTTC.

This rearrangement joins TRBV19 to TRBJ1-1; D gene unclear. CDR3 size: 13 residues. Germline lookup yields CDR1 LNHDA and CDR2 SQIVND (reference sequence). V shed 10 bases and J shed 6 bases, with 18 bases lying between them. CDR3 nucleotides: TGTGCCACCAAAAGGAGGTTCTACCCTGAAGCTTTCTTT. Translated: CATKRRFYPEAFF.

This rearrangement joins TRBV7-2 to TRBJ1-5; weak D call: TRBD1 (6 bases). CDR3 length: 16 residues. V gave up 4 bases and J gave up 4 bases, with 17 bases separating them. Germline CDR1 and CDR2: SGHTA and FQGNSA. The chain's CDR3 is CASSSQTGIGNQPQHF. The CDR3, as DNA: TGTGCCAGCAGCTCCCAAACAGGGATTGGAAATCAGCCCCAGCATTTT. Full variable domain (rest looked up from reference TRBV7-2 and TRBJ1-5): GAGVSQSPSNKVTEKGKDVELRCDPISGHTALYWYRQSLGQGLEFLIYFQGNSAPDKSGLPSDRFSAERTGGSVSTLTIQRTQQEDSAVYLCASSSQTGIGNQPQHFGDGTRLSIL.

The gene calls are TRBV12-3 or TRBV12-4 and TRBJ1-2; perhaps TRBD1 as D (5 bases). The germline V and J ends were trimmed by 2 bases and 5 bases, with 9 bases remaining between them. This CDR3 is 13 amino acids long. The CDR3 loop reads CASSLRQQYGYTF. The CDR3, as DNA: TGTGCCAGCAGTTTACGACAGCAGTATGGCTACACCTTC.

The chain couples TRBV7-9 to TRBJ1-5; D may be TRBD1 (5 bases). V lost 4 bases to trimming and J lost 0 bases, with 7 bases between them. Germline assignment: CDR1 SEHNR and CDR2 FQNEAQ (reference sequence). The CDR3 runs 14 residues. The CDR3 DNA sequence: TGTGCCAGCAGCTCGGGACTTAGCAATCAGCCCCAGCATTTT. It specifies CASSSGLSNQPQHF.

This rearrangement joins TRBV11-2 to TRBJ2-1; 7 bases line up with TRBD1. The germline V gene has CDR1 SGHAT and CDR2 FQNNGV. Trimming took 3 bases from V and 6 from J; bases not matched to a gene: 8. The CDR3 totals 15 residues. This chain's CDR3 is CASSLDSSGGNEQFF. CDR3 DNA sequence: TGTGCCAGCAGCTTGGACAGTTCAGGGGGCAATGAGCAGTTCTTC.

The rearrangement links TRBV6-5 to TRBJ2-5, with a weak D call TRBD2 (5 bases). Germline CDR1 MNHEY, CDR2 SVGAGI. V lost 4 bases and J lost 0, with 12 bases in between. This CDR3 region has 15 residues. The CDR3: CASSFDGEYQETQYF. Here the CDR3 DNA reads TGTGCCAGCAGTTTTGACGGGGAGTACCAAGAGACCCAGTACTTC.

The rearrangement links TRBV9 to TRBJ1-2; TRBD1 matches 9 bases. V lost 3 bases, J lost 4 bases, and 13 bases stayed unmatched. Germline CDR1 SGDLS, CDR2 YYNGEE. The CDR3 extends over 17 amino acids. The CDR3 loop reads CASSAGTGRPMGYGYTF. The CDR3 DNA reads TGTGCCAGCAGCGCCGGGACAGGGAGGCCCATGGGCTATGGCTACACCTTC.